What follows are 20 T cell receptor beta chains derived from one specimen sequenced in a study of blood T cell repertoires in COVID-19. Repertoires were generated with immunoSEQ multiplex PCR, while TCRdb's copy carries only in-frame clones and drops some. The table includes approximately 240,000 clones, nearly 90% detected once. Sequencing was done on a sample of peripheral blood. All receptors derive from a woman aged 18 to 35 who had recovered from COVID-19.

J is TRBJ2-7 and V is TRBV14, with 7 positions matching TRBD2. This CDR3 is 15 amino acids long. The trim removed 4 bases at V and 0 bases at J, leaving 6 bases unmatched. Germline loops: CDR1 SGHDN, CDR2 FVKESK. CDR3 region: CASSPSGLVSYEQYF. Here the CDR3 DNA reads TGTGCCAGCAGCCCCTCCGGACTAGTCTCCTACGAGCAGTACTTC.

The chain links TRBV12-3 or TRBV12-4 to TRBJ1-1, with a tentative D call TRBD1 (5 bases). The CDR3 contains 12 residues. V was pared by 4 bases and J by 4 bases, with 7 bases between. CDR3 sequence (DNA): TGTGCCAGCAGTTGGGGGGTCACTGAAGCTTTCTTT. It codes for CASSWGVTEAFF.

CDR3 in DNA: TGTGCCAGCAGTTCGGACAGGTCGGCGCCCCAGCATTTT. This encodes CASSSDRSAPQHF. The chain uses TRBV27 and TRBJ1-5, with 7 bases that match TRBD1. The germline gives CDR1 MNHEY, CDR2 SMNVEV (reference sequence). V trimming: 4 bases; J trimming: 9 bases; junction bases outside the gene matches: 6. This CDR3 region has 13 residues.

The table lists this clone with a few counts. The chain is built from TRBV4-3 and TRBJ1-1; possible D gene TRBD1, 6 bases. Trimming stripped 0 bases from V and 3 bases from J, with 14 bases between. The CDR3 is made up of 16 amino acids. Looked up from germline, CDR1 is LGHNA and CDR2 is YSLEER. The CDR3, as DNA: TGCGCCAGCAGCCAAGATCCTAACGGACAGTACACTGAAGCTTTCTTT. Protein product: CASSQDPNGQYTEAFF.

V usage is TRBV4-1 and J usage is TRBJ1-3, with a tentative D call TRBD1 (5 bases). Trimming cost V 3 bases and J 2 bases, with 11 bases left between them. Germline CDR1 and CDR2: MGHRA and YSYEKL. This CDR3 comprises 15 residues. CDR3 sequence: CASSHQGSTGNTIYF. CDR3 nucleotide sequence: TGCGCCAGCAGCCACCAGGGTTCGACTGGAAACACCATATATTTT.

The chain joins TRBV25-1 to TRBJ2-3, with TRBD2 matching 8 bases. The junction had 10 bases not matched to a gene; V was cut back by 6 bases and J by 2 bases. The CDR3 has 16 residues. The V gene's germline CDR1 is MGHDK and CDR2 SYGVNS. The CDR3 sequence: CASSWGRREVTDTQYF. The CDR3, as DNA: TGTGCCAGCAGCTGGGGGCGGCGGGAGGTCACAGATACGCAGTATTTT.

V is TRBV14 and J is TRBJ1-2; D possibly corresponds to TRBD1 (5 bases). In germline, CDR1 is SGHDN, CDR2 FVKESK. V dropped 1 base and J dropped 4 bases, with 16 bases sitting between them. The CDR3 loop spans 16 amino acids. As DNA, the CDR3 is TGTGCCAGCAGCCAAGGTCGGCAGGGCTCCCTCTATGGCTACACCTTC. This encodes CASSQGRQGSLYGYTF.

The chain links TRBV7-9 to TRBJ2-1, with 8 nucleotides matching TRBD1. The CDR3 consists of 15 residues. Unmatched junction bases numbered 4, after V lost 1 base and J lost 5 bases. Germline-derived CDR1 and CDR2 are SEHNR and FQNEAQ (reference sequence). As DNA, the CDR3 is TGTGCCAGCAGCTTAGGGCAGGGGGCGAACAATGAGCAGTTCTTC. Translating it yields CASSLGQGANNEQFF. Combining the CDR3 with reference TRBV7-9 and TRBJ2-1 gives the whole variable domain DTGVSQNPRHKITKRGQNVTFRCDPISEHNRLYWYRQTLGQGPEFLTYFQNEAQLEKSRLLSDRFSAERPKGSFSTLEIQRTEQGDSAMYLCASSLGQGANNEQFFGPGTRLTVL.

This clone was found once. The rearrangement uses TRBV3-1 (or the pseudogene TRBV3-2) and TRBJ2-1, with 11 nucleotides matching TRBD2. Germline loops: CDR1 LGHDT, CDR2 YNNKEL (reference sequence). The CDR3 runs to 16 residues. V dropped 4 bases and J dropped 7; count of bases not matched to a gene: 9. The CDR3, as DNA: TGTGCCAGCAGCCCGCCAACTAGCGGGAGAGGAAATGAGCAGTTCTTC. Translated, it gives CASSPPTSGRGNEQFF.

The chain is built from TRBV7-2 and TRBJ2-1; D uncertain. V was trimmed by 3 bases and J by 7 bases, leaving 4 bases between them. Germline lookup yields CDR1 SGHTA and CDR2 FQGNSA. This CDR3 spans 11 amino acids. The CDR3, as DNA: TGTGCCAGCAGCTTCAGAAATGAGCAGTTCTTC. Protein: CASSFRNEQFF.

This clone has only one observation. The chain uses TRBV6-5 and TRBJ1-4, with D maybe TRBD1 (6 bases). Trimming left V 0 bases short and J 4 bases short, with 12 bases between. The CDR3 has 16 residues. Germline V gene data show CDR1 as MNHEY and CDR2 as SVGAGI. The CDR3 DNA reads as TGTGCCAGCAGTTACTCCTTCCGCAGGGGTAATGAAAAACTGTTTTTT. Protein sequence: CASSYSFRRGNEKLFF.

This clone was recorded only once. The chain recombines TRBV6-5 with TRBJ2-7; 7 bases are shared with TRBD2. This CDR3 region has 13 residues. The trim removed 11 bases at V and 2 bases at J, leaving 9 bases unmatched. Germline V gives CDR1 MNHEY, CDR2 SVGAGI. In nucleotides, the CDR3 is TGTGCCGGCGGACGCGGGAGCGCCTACGAGCAGTACTTC. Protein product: CAGGRGSAYEQYF.

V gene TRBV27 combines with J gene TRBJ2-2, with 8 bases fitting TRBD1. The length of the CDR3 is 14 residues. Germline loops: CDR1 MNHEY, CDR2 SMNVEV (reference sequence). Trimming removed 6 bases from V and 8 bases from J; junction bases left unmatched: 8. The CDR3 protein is CASSSGTGVGELFF. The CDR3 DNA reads TGTGCCAGCAGCTCCGGGACAGGCGTTGGGGAGCTGTTTTTT.

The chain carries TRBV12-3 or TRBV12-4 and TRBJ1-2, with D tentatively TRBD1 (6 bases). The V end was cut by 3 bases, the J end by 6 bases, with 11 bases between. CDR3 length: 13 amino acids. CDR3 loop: CASSFAGVNGYTF. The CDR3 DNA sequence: TGTGCCAGCAGTTTCGCAGGGGTAAATGGCTACACCTTC.

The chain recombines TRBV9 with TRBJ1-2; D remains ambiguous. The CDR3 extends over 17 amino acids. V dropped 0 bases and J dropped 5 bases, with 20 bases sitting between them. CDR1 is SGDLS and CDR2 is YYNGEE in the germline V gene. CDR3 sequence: CASSVESQPLAGYGYTF. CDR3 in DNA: TGTGCCAGCAGCGTAGAGTCACAGCCCCTTGCTGGTTATGGCTACACCTTC.

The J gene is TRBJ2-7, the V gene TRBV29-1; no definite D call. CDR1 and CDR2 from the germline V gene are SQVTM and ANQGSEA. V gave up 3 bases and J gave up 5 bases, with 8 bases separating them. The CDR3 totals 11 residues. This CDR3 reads CSVDRTDEQYF. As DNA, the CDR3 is TGCAGCGTTGACCGCACGGACGAGCAGTACTTC.

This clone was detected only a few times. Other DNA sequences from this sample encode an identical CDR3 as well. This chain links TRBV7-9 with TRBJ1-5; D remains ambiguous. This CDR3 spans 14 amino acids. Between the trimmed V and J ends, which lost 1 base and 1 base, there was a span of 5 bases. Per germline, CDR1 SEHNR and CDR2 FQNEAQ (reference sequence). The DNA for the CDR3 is TGTGCCAGCAGCTTAGATTCGAGCAATCAGCCCCAGCATTTT. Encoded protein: CASSLDSSNQPQHF.

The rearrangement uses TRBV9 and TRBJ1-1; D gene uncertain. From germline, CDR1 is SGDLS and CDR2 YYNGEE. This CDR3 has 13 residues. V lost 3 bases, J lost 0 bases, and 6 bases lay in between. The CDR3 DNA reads TGTGCCAGCAGCGCGGGGTTGAACACTGAAGCTTTCTTT. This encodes CASSAGLNTEAFF.

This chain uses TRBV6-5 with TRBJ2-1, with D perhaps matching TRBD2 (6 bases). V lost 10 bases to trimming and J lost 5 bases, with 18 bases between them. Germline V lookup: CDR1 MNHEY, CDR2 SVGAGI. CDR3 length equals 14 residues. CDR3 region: CATSEWDSHNEQFF. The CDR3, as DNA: TGTGCCACTTCCGAATGGGACTCTCACAATGAGCAGTTCTTC.

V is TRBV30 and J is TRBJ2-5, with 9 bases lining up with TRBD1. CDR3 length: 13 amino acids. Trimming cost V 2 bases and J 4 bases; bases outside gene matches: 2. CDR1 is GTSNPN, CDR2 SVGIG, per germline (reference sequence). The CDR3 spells CAWSTGGRETQYF. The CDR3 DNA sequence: TGTGCCTGGAGTACAGGGGGCCGAGAGACCCAGTACTTC.